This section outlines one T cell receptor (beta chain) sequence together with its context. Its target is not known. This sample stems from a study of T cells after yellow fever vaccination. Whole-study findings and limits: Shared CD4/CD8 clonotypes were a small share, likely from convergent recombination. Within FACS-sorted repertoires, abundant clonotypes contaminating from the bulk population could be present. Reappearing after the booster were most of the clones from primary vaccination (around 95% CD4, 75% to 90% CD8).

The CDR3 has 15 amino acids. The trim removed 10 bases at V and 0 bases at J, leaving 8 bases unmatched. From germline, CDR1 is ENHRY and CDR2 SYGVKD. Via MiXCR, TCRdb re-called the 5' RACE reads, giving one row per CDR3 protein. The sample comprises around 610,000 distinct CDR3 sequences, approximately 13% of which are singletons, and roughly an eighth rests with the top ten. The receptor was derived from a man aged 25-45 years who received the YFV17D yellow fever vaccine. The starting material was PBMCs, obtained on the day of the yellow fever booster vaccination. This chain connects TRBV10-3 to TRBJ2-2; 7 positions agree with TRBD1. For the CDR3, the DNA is TGTGCCACCAGGGACAGCATAGCGAACACCGGGGAGCTGTTTTTT. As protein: CATRDSIANTGELFF.